This T cell receptor beta chain was sequenced during a study of T and B cells in COVID-19 patients. Turning to the study itself: Recovered patients mostly had mild to moderate COVID-19 managed as outpatients. Critical illness requiring mechanical ventilation or extracorporeal membrane oxygenation affected about 65% of the 20 active-infection patients. The study's findings and limits: Clonality of TRB repertoires was high in active COVID-19; recovery brought above-healthy diversity and richness. Patients with COVID-19 reportedly showed strongly skewed T cell receptor beta variable and joining gene usage.

By its share, this clonotype is medium-sized. Its specificity is not known. Multiplex PCR with BIOMED2 TRB-A/B primer pools amplified TRB rearrangements. One entry per CDR3 protein, called by TCRdb with MiXCR from the multiplex PCR reads. The sample lists around 13,000 distinct CDR3 sequences; around 25% were seen once. From blood, 250-500 ng of genomic DNA served as TRB template. The V end lost 3 bases, the J end lost 6 bases, and 16 bases lay between the germline ends. CDR1 and CDR2 from the germline V gene are MRHNA and SNTAGT. The CDR3 spans 15 residues. The chain recombines TRBV6-4 with TRBJ2-3, with D perhaps matching TRBD2 (7 bases). This receptor was taken from a human donor who had recovered from COVID-19. The source material was blood. In nucleotides, the CDR3 is TGTGCCAGCAGTGAGGGGGGGGGCCAGCGGGATACGCAGTATTTT. This encodes CASSEGGGQRDTQYF.